A selection of T cell receptor beta chains follows, all from one sample in a study of blood T cell repertoires in COVID-19. Profiled with immunoSEQ multiplex PCR; TCRdb holds only in-frame clones, not every one. This sample has around 51,000 clones; roughly nine tenths occur once, and the top ten carry about 5.1%. Sequencing used peripheral blood. The origin of the receptors is a man between 70 and 80 years old with acute or convalescent COVID-19. The CDR3 runs from the conserved cysteine through the conserved F or W. The D gene is left open where the match is weak. Only part of the rows carry a size: once, few, many, or a class if the clone is expanded.

TGTGCCAGCAGCCCCATCGCCCGGCGGGGAGAGACCCAGTACTTC,CASSPIARRGETQYF,-,-,TRBV6-5,TRBJ2-5
TGTGCCACCCACCCACCCGGGTTGAACTATGGCTACACCTTC,CATHPPGLNYGYTF,-,-,TRBV19,TRBJ1-2
TGTGCCAGCAGCGCGGGGACCGGGACAGGGGCCGGTAGTGGGGATTTCTTT,CASSAGTGTGAGSGDFF,TRBD1,-,TRBV9,TRBJ1-1
TGTGCCAGTAGTATCGCTCACACAGGGACAATTCAAGAGACCCAGTACTTC,CASSIAHTGTIQETQYF,-,-,TRBV19,TRBJ2-5
TGTGCCACCAGTGCCGGGGACTTAAGTAACTATGGCTACACCTTC,CATSAGDLSNYGYTF,-,-,TRBV24-1,TRBJ1-2
TGTGCCAGCAGCCTTCGGGACAGGGCCACAGGTACGCAGTATTTT,CASSLRDRATGTQYF,TRBD1,-,TRBV28,TRBJ2-3
TGCGCCAGCAGCTTGCAGGGCGCGGGAACTGAAGCTTTCTTT,CASSLQGAGTEAFF,-,-,TRBV5-1,TRBJ1-1
TGCGCCAGCAGCCAGGGACAGGGGGTCGACGAGCAGTACTTC,CASSQGQGVDEQYF,TRBD1,-,TRBV4-1,TRBJ2-7
TGTGCCAGCACCCTCCCGGGTATCAAAGAGACCCAGTACTTC,CASTLPGIKETQYF,-,-,TRBV5-5,TRBJ2-5
TGTGCCAGCAGCTCGAGGAGGGGCAGCGTCGCCTATGGCTACACCTTC,CASSSRRGSVAYGYTF,-,-,TRBV14,TRBJ1-2
TGTGCCAGCAGTTCGACAGGGTTATCAGTCTACGAGCAGTACTTC,CASSSTGLSVYEQYF,TRBD1,-,TRBV6-5,TRBJ2-7
TGTGCCAGCCCCCTGTTGGAAGGACTAAATCAGCCCCAGCATTTT,CASPLLEGLNQPQHF,-,-,TRBV7-6,TRBJ1-5
TGTGCCAGCCCGGGGGGCCTAGGTGGCTACACCTTC,CASPGGLGGYTF,-,-,TRBV7-2,TRBJ1-2
TGTGCCTGGGGCTGGACTAGCCCCGGCTACGAGCAGTACTTC,CAWGWTSPGYEQYF,TRBD2,-,TRBV30,TRBJ2-7
TGCAGCGTTGATCAGAGGTTGAGTGGCTACACCTTC,CSVDQRLSGYTF,-,few,TRBV29-1,TRBJ1-2
TGTGCCAGCACCCTCTGGGGGGGACGCAGCCTTGAGCAGTTCTTC,CASTLWGGRSLEQFF,TRBD2,-,TRBV7-9,TRBJ2-1
TGTGCCAGCAGCTTGGGACAGGGAAACTATGGCTACACCTTC,CASSLGQGNYGYTF,TRBD1,-,TRBV5-8,TRBJ1-2
TGTGCCAGCAGTGTGTTAATAGGGGAGAACACTGAAGCTTTCTTT,CASSVLIGENTEAFF,-,-,TRBV2,TRBJ1-1
TGCGCCAGCAGCCAGAGGACAGGGAATGAAAAACTGTTTTTT,CASSQRTGNEKLFF,TRBD1,-,TRBV4-1,TRBJ1-4
TGTGCCACCACCAAGACTAGCGGAGATACGCAGTATTTT,CATTKTSGDTQYF,TRBD2,-,TRBV19,TRBJ2-3
TGTGCCAGTAGTGCGTCGTTCTACGAGCAGTACTTC,CASSASFYEQYF,-,-,TRBV19,TRBJ2-7
TGTGCCAGCAGCCAAGCGATAGCGGGGGGGCTCTACGAGCAGTACTTC,CASSQAIAGGLYEQYF,TRBD2,-,TRBV3-1/TRBV3-2,TRBJ2-7
TGTGCCAGCAGCGTAGCCAGGGTGGTAGATACGCAGTATTTT,CASSVARVVDTQYF,-,-,TRBV9,TRBJ2-3
TGCGCCAGCAGTGAGACAGGGTCGAACACTGAAGCTTTCTTT,CASSETGSNTEAFF,-,-,TRBV10-2,TRBJ1-1
TGTGCCAGCAGCTTACCCCTCGGGGGTGGCTACACCTTC,CASSLPLGGGYTF,-,-,TRBV11-2,TRBJ1-2
TGCGCCAGCAGCGCGACAGGTTCAGGGCCTGAAGCTTTCTTT,CASSATGSGPEAFF,-,-,TRBV5-1,TRBJ1-1
TGTGCCAGCAGCCAGAAACAGGGATGGAAGAATTCACCCCTCCACTTT,CASSQKQGWKNSPLHF,-,-,TRBV28,TRBJ1-6
TGTGCCAGCAGCCCTCTTGGACGGGACTACGAGCAGTACTTC,CASSPLGRDYEQYF,-,-,TRBV7-8,TRBJ2-7
TGTGCCAGCAGTTACTCGAAACAATACATGAACACTGAAGCTTTCTTT,CASSYSKQYMNTEAFF,-,-,TRBV6-2/TRBV6-3,TRBJ1-1
TGTGCCAGCAGCCCCGGACAGGGCAGCACAGATACGCAGTATTTT,CASSPGQGSTDTQYF,TRBD1,-,TRBV7-2,TRBJ2-3
TGTGCCAGCAGTTTTCAGGGCGAACCCTCCTACGAGCAGTACTTC,CASSFQGEPSYEQYF,-,medium-sized,TRBV28,TRBJ2-7
TGTGCCAGCAGCGCAAACCCAACAGGGGCTGGGAATCAGCCCCAGCATTTT,CASSANPTGAGNQPQHF,TRBD1,-,TRBV7-2,TRBJ1-5
TGTGCCAGCAGCTTAGGCGACAGGGCCACAGATACGCAGTATTTT,CASSLGDRATDTQYF,TRBD1,-,TRBV11-3,TRBJ2-3
TGTGCCACTTCTTCGACAGGCGTCTATGGCTACACCTTC,CATSSTGVYGYTF,-,-,TRBV24-1,TRBJ1-2
TGTGCCAGCAGTCCCGACACCCACGGCAACCAGCCCCAGCATTTT,CASSPDTHGNQPQHF,-,-,TRBV28,TRBJ1-5
TGTGCCAGCAGTTCGCAGAGACAGGGGTCTCACTATGGCTACACCTTC,CASSSQRQGSHYGYTF,TRBD1,-,TRBV27,TRBJ1-2
TGTGCCAGCAGTTCCGAGGGACATATCAATCAGCCCCAGCATTTT,CASSSEGHINQPQHF,-,-,TRBV28,TRBJ1-5
TGTGCCAGCACCAGGACAAACGCGAACACCGGGGAGCTGTTTTTT,CASTRTNANTGELFF,-,-,TRBV7-3,TRBJ2-2
TGTGCCAGCAGTTTTAATGGTGGGGACAGCGTCAGGAAGGGAGGCTACACCTTC,CASSFNGGDSVRKGGYTF,TRBD1,-,TRBV27,TRBJ1-2
TGTGCCAGCTCACCCTTCGGGGGTGGCTACACCTTC,CASSPFGGGYTF,-,-,TRBV18,TRBJ1-2
TGTGCCTGGAGTGTACGGTCGCCAGGGGGCGTTGGCTACACCTTC,CAWSVRSPGGVGYTF,TRBD1,few,TRBV30,TRBJ1-2
TGCGCCAGCAGTGAGGGCTACACTGAAGCTTTCTTT,CASSEGYTEAFF,-,-,TRBV5-1,TRBJ1-1
TGTGCCAGCAGCCAACGGGGGGGCCATCAGCCCCAGCATTTT,CASSQRGGHQPQHF,-,-,TRBV3-1/TRBV3-2,TRBJ1-5
TGTGCCAGCAGCCTCACGAGGGGGGATACGCAGTATTTT,CASSLTRGDTQYF,-,-,TRBV7-2,TRBJ2-3
TGCGCCAGCAGATTAGTTACAGGGGGCGGTGAGACCCAGTACTTC,CASRLVTGGGETQYF,TRBD1,-,TRBV5-1,TRBJ2-5
TGTGCCAGCAAGAAGGGACAGGGGCACTATGGCTACACCTTC,CASKKGQGHYGYTF,TRBD1,-,TRBV27,TRBJ1-2
TGTGCCAGCTCATCGGACAGCTATGGTGGCTACACCTTC,CASSSDSYGGYTF,-,-,TRBV18,TRBJ1-2
TGTGCCAGCAGCCAAGATCTTACTACAGGGGGCAATCGCGGTTCCCCCGAGCAGTACTTC,CASSQDLTTGGNRGSPEQYF,TRBD1,once,TRBV4-2,TRBJ2-7
TGTGCCTGGAGTGTAGACAGGGACTACACCTTC,CAWSVDRDYTF,TRBD1,-,TRBV30,TRBJ1-2
TGTGCCAGTAGTACCGGGACAGGGTTGATTGGTGAGCAGTTCTTC,CASSTGTGLIGEQFF,TRBD1,-,TRBV19,TRBJ2-1
TGCGCCAGCAGCCGCTCACTGACAGGGGGCGGTGGGGTATATACGCAGTATTTT,CASSRSLTGGGGVYTQYF,TRBD1,-,TRBV4-3,TRBJ2-3
TGTGCCAGCAGCAAAGACTACGACAGGCCTGATGAAAAACTGTTTTTT,CASSKDYDRPDEKLFF,-,-,TRBV21-1,TRBJ1-4
TGTGCCACCAGCAGAGACCTCACAGATACGCAGTATTTT,CATSRDLTDTQYF,-,few,TRBV15,TRBJ2-3
TGTGCCAGCAGCTTAGTTTCGACTAGCGCCGGGGAGCTGTTTTTT,CASSLVSTSAGELFF,TRBD2,-,TRBV7-6,TRBJ2-2
TGCGCCAGCAGTGCTGGGACAGGCTGGGGAAAACTGTTTTTT,CASSAGTGWGKLFF,TRBD1,-,TRBV10-2,TRBJ1-4
TGTGCCAGCAGTGGCTCCGGGGGACAGCTTAACAATGAGCAGTTCTTC,CASSGSGGQLNNEQFF,-,-,TRBV27,TRBJ2-1
TGTGCCAGCAGTTTAATCCAGGGGACAGAAAATGAGCAGTTCTTC,CASSLIQGTENEQFF,TRBD1,once,TRBV27,TRBJ2-1
TGTGCTAGTGGTTTGCCCACGACAGGGACGCACACCGGGGAGCTGTTTTTT,CASGLPTTGTHTGELFF,TRBD1,-,TRBV12-5,TRBJ2-2
TGTGCCAGCACCGTAGGGGCTAGCGGGAGCTCCTACAATGAGCAGTTCTTC,CASTVGASGSSYNEQFF,TRBD2,-,TRBV2,TRBJ2-1